Shown below are 14 T cell receptor beta chains from a single sample sequenced in a study of blood T cell repertoires in COVID-19. Repertoires were generated with immunoSEQ multiplex PCR, while TCRdb's copy carries only in-frame clones and drops some. Among some 49,000 clones listed, 82% were seen once. The sequencing input was peripheral blood. These receptors were obtained from a woman in her sixties with acute or convalescent COVID-19.

The CDR3 reads CASSRDMLMGGYTF. CDR3 bases: TGTGCCAGCAGCCGGGACATGCTAATGGGTGGCTACACCTTC. The chain has TRBV6-5 and TRBJ1-2; D is perhaps TRBD1 (6 bases). The length of the CDR3 is 14 residues. The ends were cut back, 6 bases at V and 7 bases at J, with 18 bases in the middle. CDR1 is MNHEY, CDR2 SVGAGI, per germline.

The CDR3 bases are TGTGCCAGCAGCTTACGAGCAGAGACCCAGTACTTC. Its protein is CASSLRAETQYF. The V and J genes are TRBV7-2 and TRBJ2-5; D is ambiguous. CDR1 is SGHTA, CDR2 FQGNSA, per germline. CDR3 length equals 12 residues. V was shortened by 2 bases and J by 4 bases, with 5 bases between the two germline ends.

The chain links TRBV7-8 to TRBJ2-5, with TRBD1 matching over 10 bases. The germline gives CDR1 SGHVS, CDR2 FQNEAQ. The trim removed 1 base at V and 10 bases at J, leaving 12 bases unmatched. The CDR3 runs to 16 residues. The CDR3 loop reads CASSLEGRGQGGNQYF. DNA for the CDR3: TGTGCCAGCAGCTTAGAAGGTCGAGGACAGGGGGGTAACCAGTACTTC.

This clone was picked up one time. The chain carries TRBV27 and TRBJ1-4; D is ambiguous. V lost 0 bases to trimming and J lost 7 bases, with 9 bases between them. The CDR3 contains 14 residues. Germline CDR1 reads MNHEY; CDR2 reads SMNVEV (reference sequence). CDR3 sequence (DNA): TGTGCCAGCAGTTTATCCTCCTACGGTGAAAAACTGTTTTTT. This encodes CASSLSSYGEKLFF.

The rearrangement uses TRBV2 and TRBJ1-5, with TRBD1 matching over 7 bases. The trim removed 1 base at V and 3 bases at J, leaving 3 bases unmatched. Germline lookup yields CDR1 SNHLY and CDR2 FYNNEI. The CDR3 has 15 amino acids. This CDR3 is CASSEGDRFNQPQHF. The CDR3 region has the DNA TGTGCCAGCAGTGAAGGGGACAGATTCAATCAGCCCCAGCATTTT.

The chain combines TRBV7-2 with TRBJ2-2; D is undetermined. V was cut by 5 bases and J by 6 bases, with 10 bases left in between. The CDR3 sequence is 13 residues long. Germline loops: CDR1 SGHTA, CDR2 FQGNSA. The CDR3 nucleotides read TGTGCCAGCAGCCCCTTTCGGGCCGGGGAGCTGTTTTTT. This sequence encodes CASSPFRAGELFF.

The V and J genes are TRBV24-1 and TRBJ2-1, with 10 bases fitting TRBD2. This CDR3 comprises 16 residues. With V trimmed by 5 bases and J by 4 bases, 7 bases remained unmatched. The germline gives CDR1 KGHDR, CDR2 SFDVKD. CDR3 bases: TGTGCCACCAGTGGCCCTCTAGCGGGAGAGTACAATGAGCAGTTCTTC. Amino acid sequence: CATSGPLAGEYNEQFF.

The V call is TRBV7-9, the J call TRBJ1-1; D perhaps matches TRBD1 (6 bases). CDR1 is SEHNR and CDR2 is FQNEAQ in the germline V gene (reference sequence). V dropped 7 bases and J dropped 4 bases, with 19 bases sitting between them. The CDR3 runs to 15 residues. The CDR3: CASIAEDRHSTEAFF. CDR3 nucleotides: TGTGCCAGCATAGCCGAAGACAGGCATAGCACTGAAGCTTTCTTT.

V usage is TRBV16 and J usage is TRBJ1-5; tentative D call: TRBD1 (6 bases). CDR1 is KGHSY, CDR2 FQNENV, per germline. This CDR3 contains 16 residues. Trimming stripped 1 base from V and 1 base from J, with 11 bases between. The CDR3 region has the DNA TGTGCCAGCAGCCAATGGGGGCCAGGGAGCAATCAGCCCCAGCATTTT. Translation gives CASSQWGPGSNQPQHF.

The chain carries TRBV6-5 and TRBJ2-5; D is perhaps TRBD1 (6 bases). CDR3 length: 13 amino acids. Per the germline V gene, CDR1 is MNHEY and CDR2 is SVGAGI. V gave up 5 bases and J gave up 0 bases, with 7 bases separating them. The CDR3: CASSRTDQETQYF. In nucleotides, the CDR3 is TGTGCCAGCAGTAGGACAGACCAAGAGACCCAGTACTTC.

The chain has TRBV5-1 and TRBJ2-1, with 10 nucleotides matching TRBD2. The trim removed 4 bases at V and 5 bases at J, leaving 12 bases unmatched. CDR3 size: 17 residues. Germline V lookup: CDR1 SGHRS, CDR2 YFSETQ. The CDR3 sequence is CASSQISRTSGNNEQFF. CDR3 coding DNA: TGCGCCAGCAGCCAAATTTCACGGACTAGCGGAAACAATGAGCAGTTCTTC.

V and J are TRBV6-6 and TRBJ2-3; unclear D gene. The CDR3 spans 14 residues. V was trimmed by 6 bases and J by 1 base, leaving 11 bases between them. CDR1 MNHNY and CDR2 SVGAGI come from the germline V gene (reference sequence). CDR3: CASRRMTGTDTQYF. CDR3 coding DNA: TGTGCCAGCAGACGAATGACTGGCACAGATACGCAGTATTTT.

The count of this clone is one. The CDR3 loop is CASSPTDRGLMNTEAFF. The CDR3 bases are TGTGCCAGCAGTCCCACCGACAGGGGACTCATGAACACTGAAGCTTTCTTT. The chain couples TRBV27 to TRBJ1-1; 8 nucleotides align to TRBD1. In germline, CDR1 is MNHEY, CDR2 SMNVEV (reference sequence). V was pared by 5 bases and J by 0 bases, with 11 bases of the junction left unmatched. CDR3 size: 17 residues.

The chain is built from TRBV9 and TRBJ2-3, with D unclear. V shed 1 base and J shed 4 bases, with 7 bases lying between them. The CDR3 sequence is 13 residues long. Germline assignment: CDR1 SGDLS and CDR2 YYNGEE. Here the CDR3 reads CASSVMGSDTQYF. CDR3 nucleotide sequence: TGTGCCAGCAGCGTAATGGGCTCAGATACGCAGTATTTT.